The sample holds one count of the clone carrying this T cell receptor (beta chain). Its antigen is not identified. Primers: 60 Vbeta forward and 13 Jbeta reverse. Data came from immunoSEQ multiplex PCR; TCRdb stores just in-frame clones and leaves some out. The data hold some 100,000 clones, with approximately 80% observed a single time. The CDR3 is 13 amino acids. Germline lookup yields CDR1 SGHNT and CDR2 YENEEA. Unmatched junction bases numbered 3, after V lost 3 bases and J lost 7 bases. The sample is drawn from a study of cytomegalovirus exposure and HLA in healthy donors. Study-level results: In vitro experiments confirmed that a few CMV-associated chains were specific for CMV antigens.

The gene calls are TRBV11-3 and TRBJ2-1; 7 bases are a match to TRBD1. This TCR derives from a woman aged 30 to 39 in good health and CMV-seronegative. The sequencing input was PBMCs. The DNA of the CDR3 is TGTGCCAGCAGCTTCTACAGGGGAAATGAGCAGTTCTTC. Translation: CASSFYRGNEQFF.